A single sample gave rise to the 7 T cell receptor beta chains below, sequenced in a study of blood T cells in healthy people across ages. It was with a sample-barcoded 5' primer and a J-beta primer mix that a second PCR of roughly 7 to 12 cycles was run. TCRdb called the 5' RACE reads again in MiXCR, with one record for every CDR3 protein. The sample holds 1.8 million or so distinct CDR3 sequences, 39% seen once. Sample: blood. Receptor source: a human donor in good health.

The rearrangement uses TRBV7-2 and TRBJ2-7; 7 bases align to TRBD1. Germline V gives CDR1 SGHTA, CDR2 FQGNSA. The CDR3 is 14 amino acids. The J segment lost 6 bases and the V segment lost 7 bases, leaving 12 bases of the junction unmatched. The CDR3 protein is CASTQTIGGIEQYF. DNA of the CDR3: TGTGCCAGCACCCAAACTATAGGGGGCATCGAGCAGTACTTC. The whole variable domain, remainder taken from reference TRBV7-2 and TRBJ2-7, is GAGVSQSPSNKVTEKGKDVELRCDPISGHTALYWYRQSLGQGLEFLIYFQGNSAPDKSGLPSDRFSAERTGGSVSTLTIQRTQQEDSAVYLCASTQTIGGIEQYFGPGTRLTVT.

The DNA for the CDR3 is TGCGCCAGCAGCGCTCAGACAGGGGGCATGTACGAGCAGTACTTC. This gives the protein CASSAQTGGMYEQYF. The chain carries TRBV5-1 and TRBJ2-7; 10 bases are a match to TRBD1. The CDR3 totals 15 residues. V shed 4 bases and J 4 bases; nucleotides not matched to a gene: 8. Germline CDR1 is SGHRS and CDR2 is YFSETQ.

This clonotype was recorded a few times. The CDR3 sequence: CATSTDTYGYTF. The CDR3 bases are TGTGCCACCAGTACAGACACCTATGGCTACACCTTC. The chain joins TRBV24-1 to TRBJ1-2; D is unresolved. The germline V and J ends were trimmed by 6 bases and 4 bases, with 8 bases remaining between them. The CDR3 has 12 residues. The germline gives CDR1 KGHDR, CDR2 SFDVKD.

This chain joins TRBV5-1 and TRBJ2-7; 10 bases are a match to TRBD2. With 0 bases clipped from V and 0 bases from J, the junction kept 3 bases outside the gene matches. The CDR3 is 16 residues long. CDR1 is SGHRS, CDR2 YFSETQ, per germline. CDR3 DNA sequence: TGCGCCAGCAGCTTGGATGTAGCGGGGGGCTCCTACGAGCAGTACTTC. It is translated as CASSLDVAGGSYEQYF.

This clonotype was counted many times. V and J are TRBV7-3 and TRBJ2-1, with D possibly being TRBD2 (5 bases). Germline loops: CDR1 SGHTA, CDR2 FQGTGA. This CDR3 comprises 14 residues. Trimming shortened V by 5 bases and J by 9 bases, and 17 bases separated the two germline ends. The CDR3 DNA reads as TGTGCCAGCAGCCCCAATACCGGAGGAGGTGAGCAGTTCTTC. It yields the protein CASSPNTGGGEQFF.

Details on this clonotype: A much larger clone lies a single base off, so this may be a read error. The J gene is TRBJ2-4, the V gene TRBV7-2, with 9 bases lining up with TRBD1. The J call may not be correct, given that the DNA end is closer to TRBJ2-7. The CDR3 length is 15 residues. Germline V lookup: CDR1 SGHTA, CDR2 FQGNSA. CDR3: CASSLAGTGSSEQYF. The CDR3 coding sequence is TGTGCCAGCAGCTTAGCAGGGACAGGGTCCTCCGAGCAGTACTTC.

The chain carries TRBV12-3 or TRBV12-4 and TRBJ1-4; weak D call: TRBD1 (6 bases). This CDR3 region has 14 residues. Trimming cost V 5 bases and J 8 bases, with 15 bases left between them. For the CDR3, the DNA is TGTGCCAGCAGTCGGACAGCCCTTAACGAAAAACTGTTTTTT. Translated: CASSRTALNEKLFF.